This entry lists 21 T cell receptor beta chains sequenced from one sample in a study of cytomegalovirus exposure and HLA in healthy donors. PCR employed 60 Vbeta and 13 Jbeta primers. The repertoire was sequenced with immunoSEQ multiplex PCR; TCRdb's copy has only in-frame clones and lacks some. The table lists 200,000 to 250,000 clones, 70% to 80% of them singletons. Sequencing was performed on PBMCs. The receptors shown here come from a middle-aged man in good health and CMV-seronegative.

This clone showed up just a few times. The V gene is TRBV29-1, the J gene TRBJ1-4; unclear D gene. V dropped 4 bases and J dropped 8 bases, with 8 bases sitting between them. The CDR3 has 11 amino acids. Per the germline V gene, CDR1 is SQVTM and CDR2 is ANQGSEA. CDR3 residues: CSVVVVEKLFF. The CDR3 nucleotides read TGCAGCGTTGTTGTAGTAGAAAAACTGTTTTTT.

V usage is TRBV9 and J usage is TRBJ2-7; D ambiguous. CDR1 is SGDLS and CDR2 is YYNGEE in the germline V gene. V was cut by 0 bases and J by 0 bases, with 7 bases left in between. The CDR3 sequence is 14 residues long. CDR3 amino acids: CASSVGPSSYEQYF. CDR3 in DNA: TGTGCCAGCAGCGTAGGTCCGAGCTCCTACGAGCAGTACTTC.

The chain has TRBV18 and TRBJ2-7; weak D call: TRBD2 (6 bases). The CDR3 contains 14 residues. From germline, CDR1 is KGHSH and CDR2 LQKENI. Trimming shortened V by 3 bases and J by 0 bases, and 9 bases separated the two germline ends. For the CDR3, the DNA is TGTGCCAGCTCACCTCCGGGACTCTCCTACGAGCAGTACTTC. This sequence encodes CASSPPGLSYEQYF.

V and J are TRBV7-2 and TRBJ2-5; TRBD2 aligns across 9 bases. With V trimmed by 5 bases and J by 5 bases, 12 bases remained unmatched. CDR1 and CDR2 from the germline V gene are SGHTA and FQGNSA. This CDR3 is 16 amino acids long. CDR3 sequence reads: CASSARGSGGRETQYF. The CDR3 region has the DNA TGTGCCAGCAGCGCCCGAGGGAGCGGGGGGCGGGAGACCCAGTACTTC.

The V and J genes are TRBV4-2 and TRBJ2-5; TRBD2 matches 9 bases. V was clipped by 1 base and J by 4 bases; unmatched bases: 10. Germline CDR1 reads LGHNA; CDR2 reads YNFKEQ. This CDR3 spans 17 amino acids. CDR3 nucleotides: TGTGCCAGCAGCCAAGGGGGGGGGCGGGGGGGCGGAGAGACCCAGTACTTC. Residues: CASSQGGGRGGGETQYF.

Written as DNA, the CDR3 is TGCGCCAGCCGACGACCTGGGGACAGCAACACCGGGGAGCTGTTTTTT. This gives the protein CASRRPGDSNTGELFF. The rearrangement uses TRBV5-1 and TRBJ2-2; TRBD1 matches 7 bases. The CDR3 loop spans 16 amino acids. Germline CDR1 reads SGHRS; CDR2 reads YFSETQ. The trim removed 7 bases at V and 2 bases at J, leaving 11 bases unmatched.

J is TRBJ2-3 and V is TRBV7-9; D not certain. The CDR3 totals 14 residues. Germline loops: CDR1 SEHNR, CDR2 FQNEAQ (reference sequence). V gave up 3 bases and J gave up 0 bases, with 7 bases separating them. The CDR3 DNA is TGTGCCAGCAGCTTCATCGGGAGCACAGATACGCAGTATTTT. Its protein product is CASSFIGSTDTQYF.

The chain carries TRBV15 and TRBJ2-1, with 8 bases lining up with TRBD1. The V gene end was trimmed by 5 bases and the J gene end by 8 bases; junction bases not matched to a gene: 14. CDR3 length: 16 amino acids. Germline V gene sequence: CDR1 LNHNV, CDR2 YYDKDF (reference sequence). In nucleotides, the CDR3 is TGTGCCACCAGCCCCGCCGGGACAGGTGGGGTCTATGAGCAGTTCTTC. Translation gives CATSPAGTGGVYEQFF.

The CDR3 spells CASSEDGQTTDTQYF. The CDR3 DNA sequence: TGTGCCAGCAGTGAAGATGGGCAGACCACAGATACGCAGTATTTT. The rearrangement joins TRBV6-1 to TRBJ2-3, with D hard to call. Trimming left V 1 base short and J 2 bases short, with 10 bases between. Germline V gives CDR1 MNHNS, CDR2 SASEGT. The CDR3 has 15 residues.

The chain joins TRBV19 to TRBJ1-1; 9 bases fit TRBD1. Germline V gene sequence: CDR1 LNHDA, CDR2 SQIVND (reference sequence). V shed 6 bases, J shed 4 bases, and the junction held 6 bases outside the gene matches. CDR3 length: 14 amino acids. The CDR3 bases are TGTGCCAGTAGGGGGACAGGGAGCATCACTGAAGCTTTCTTT. Its translation is CASRGTGSITEAFF.

This rearrangement joins TRBV6-1 to TRBJ2-3; 7 nucleotides align to TRBD1. Germline lookup yields CDR1 MNHNS and CDR2 SASEGT. J was trimmed by 0 bases and V by 8 bases; bases with no gene match: 8. CDR3 length: 15 amino acids. CDR3 in DNA: TGTGCCAGCCGAGTCACGGGACAGAGCACAGATACGCAGTATTTT. Its translation is CASRVTGQSTDTQYF.

This chain connects TRBV28 to TRBJ2-7, with a tentative D call TRBD2 (6 bases). CDR1 MDHEN and CDR2 SYDVKM come from the germline V gene. The CDR3 consists of 14 residues. Trimming took off 5 bases at V and 2 bases at J, with 13 bases between the two ends. CDR3 nucleotides: TGTGCCAGCAGTACCGGGACTGCACCCTACGAGCAGTACTTC. The encoded protein is CASSTGTAPYEQYF.

This clone was recorded a few times. This chain links TRBV5-1 with TRBJ2-1, with a weak D call TRBD2 (5 bases). The CDR3 loop spans 16 amino acids. From germline, CDR1 is SGHRS and CDR2 YFSETQ. V was pared by 0 bases and J by 0 bases, with 10 bases between. The CDR3 here is CASSLGGGSSYNEQFF. The DNA for the CDR3 is TGCGCCAGCAGCTTGGGAGGTGGGAGCTCCTACAATGAGCAGTTCTTC.

V and J are TRBV7-7 and TRBJ2-3; 7 bases agree with TRBD2. Germline lookup yields CDR1 SSHAT and CDR2 FNYEAQ (reference sequence). This CDR3 contains 15 residues. V was pared by 6 bases and J by 1 base, with 7 bases of the junction left unmatched. CDR3 DNA: TGTGCCAGCAGTTTTACGGGGAGGGGCACAGATACGCAGTATTTT. Translated: CASSFTGRGTDTQYF.

The chain employs TRBV7-9 and TRBJ2-5; 11 nucleotides match TRBD2. The ends lost 5 bases at V and 5 bases at J; junction bases unmatched: 10. The CDR3 is 16 amino acids. Germline V CDR1 and CDR2: SEHNR, FQNEAQ (reference sequence). CDR3 sequence: CASSPVVAGGRETQYF. For the CDR3, the DNA is TGTGCCAGCAGCCCGGTCGTAGCGGGAGGGCGTGAGACCCAGTACTTC.

J is TRBJ2-1 and V is TRBV19; 10 nucleotides line up with TRBD1. The CDR3 length is 14 residues. Unmatched junction bases numbered 4, after V lost 5 bases and J lost 6 bases. Germline CDR1 is LNHDA and CDR2 is SQIVND (reference sequence). The CDR3 reads CASSDRGRGNEQFF. The CDR3 bases are TGTGCCAGTAGTGACAGGGGGCGAGGCAATGAGCAGTTCTTC.

This clone has just a few counts. The gene calls are TRBV7-2 and TRBJ2-2; a weak D match, TRBD1 (5 bases). V lost 3 bases and J 6 bases, leaving 14 bases between the germline ends. Per the germline V gene, CDR1 is SGHTA and CDR2 is FQGNSA. The CDR3 has 15 amino acids. The CDR3 loop reads CASSLWTSIAGELFF. CDR3 in DNA: TGTGCCAGCAGCTTGTGGACAAGTATCGCCGGGGAGCTGTTTTTT.

The chain couples TRBV5-1 to TRBJ2-5, with 11 bases lining up with TRBD2. V shed 7 bases and J 3 bases; nucleotides not matched to a gene: 11. CDR1 and CDR2 from the germline V gene are SGHRS and YFSETQ. The CDR3 extends over 16 amino acids. The CDR3 nucleotides are TGCGCCAGCCAAGGGATAGCGGGAGGGCCGAAAGAGACCCAGTACTTC. Translation: CASQGIAGGPKETQYF.

The chain employs TRBV2 and TRBJ1-5, with 7 nucleotides matching TRBD1. Germline-derived CDR1 and CDR2 are SNHLY and FYNNEI. The V gene end was trimmed by 6 bases and the J gene end by 6 bases; junction bases not matched to a gene: 11. The CDR3 has 15 amino acids. The CDR3 loop is CASRSAQGLGQPQHF. CDR3 DNA: TGTGCCAGCAGGTCGGCACAGGGGCTCGGTCAGCCCCAGCATTTT. Full variable domain (missing parts from reference TRBV2 and TRBJ1-5): EPEVTQTPSHQVTQMGQEVILRCVPISNHLYFYWYRQILGQKVEFLVSFYNNEISEKSEIFDDQFSVERPDGSNFTLKIRSTKLEDSAMYFCASRSAQGLGQPQHFGDGTRLSIL.

CDR3 DNA sequence: TGTGCCAGCAGTGTTTCGGTAGGGGGAGCTTTCTTT. As protein: CASSVSVGGAFF. The rearrangement links TRBV2 to TRBJ1-1; TRBD1 is a possible D gene (6 bases). CDR1 SNHLY and CDR2 FYNNEI come from the germline V gene. This CDR3 is 12 amino acids long. The V end was cut by 4 bases, the J end by 10 bases, with 13 bases between. The full variable domain, rest sourced from reference TRBV2 and TRBJ1-1, is EPEVTQTPSHQVTQMGQEVILRCVPISNHLYFYWYRQILGQKVEFLVSFYNNEISEKSEIFDDQFSVERPDGSNFTLKIRSTKLEDSAMYFCASSVSVGGAFFGQGTRLTVV.

The gene calls are TRBV27 and TRBJ1-5; 7 bases align to TRBD1. CDR3 length: 15 amino acids. Germline V CDR1 and CDR2: MNHEY, SMNVEV (reference sequence). The trim removed 0 bases at V and 7 bases at J, leaving 6 bases unmatched. In DNA, the CDR3 is TGTGCCAGCAGTTTATCGACAGGGAGAGGACAGCCCCAGCATTTT. Protein sequence: CASSLSTGRGQPQHF.